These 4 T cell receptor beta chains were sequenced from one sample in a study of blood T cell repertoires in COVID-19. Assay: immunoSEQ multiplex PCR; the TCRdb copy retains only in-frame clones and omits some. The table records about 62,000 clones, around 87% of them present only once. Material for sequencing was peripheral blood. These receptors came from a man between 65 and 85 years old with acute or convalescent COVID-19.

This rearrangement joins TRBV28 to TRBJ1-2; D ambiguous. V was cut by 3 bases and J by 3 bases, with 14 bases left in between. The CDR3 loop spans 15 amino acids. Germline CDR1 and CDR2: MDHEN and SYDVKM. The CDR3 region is CASSFYGQVYYGYTF. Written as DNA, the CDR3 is TGTGCCAGCAGTTTTTATGGGCAGGTCTACTATGGCTACACCTTC.

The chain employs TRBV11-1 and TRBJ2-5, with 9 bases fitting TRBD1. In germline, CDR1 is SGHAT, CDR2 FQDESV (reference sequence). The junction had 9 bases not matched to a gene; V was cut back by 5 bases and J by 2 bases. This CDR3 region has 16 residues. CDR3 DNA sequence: TGTGCCAGCAGCCCCGGACAGGGGCTTGGGCAAGAGACCCAGTACTTC. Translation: CASSPGQGLGQETQYF. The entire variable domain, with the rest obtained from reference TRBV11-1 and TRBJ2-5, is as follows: EAEVAQSPRYKITEKSQAVAFWCDPISGHATLYWYRQILGQGPELLVQFQDESVVDDSQLPKDRFSAERLKGVDSTLKIQPAELGDSAMYLCASSPGQGLGQETQYFGPGTRLLVL.

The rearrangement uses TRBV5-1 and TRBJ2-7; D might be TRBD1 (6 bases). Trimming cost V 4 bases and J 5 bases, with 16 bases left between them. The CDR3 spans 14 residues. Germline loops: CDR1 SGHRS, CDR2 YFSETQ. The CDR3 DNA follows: TGCGCCAGCAGCCCGTCGCCAGGGGAAGACGAGCAGTACTTC. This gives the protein CASSPSPGEDEQYF. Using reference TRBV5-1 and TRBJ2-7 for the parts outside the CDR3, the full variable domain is KAGVTQTPRYLIKTRGQQVTLSCSPISGHRSVSWYQQTPGQGLQFLFEYFSETQRNKGNFPGRFSGRQFSNSRSEMNVSTLELGDSALYLCASSPSPGEDEQYFGPGTRLTVT.

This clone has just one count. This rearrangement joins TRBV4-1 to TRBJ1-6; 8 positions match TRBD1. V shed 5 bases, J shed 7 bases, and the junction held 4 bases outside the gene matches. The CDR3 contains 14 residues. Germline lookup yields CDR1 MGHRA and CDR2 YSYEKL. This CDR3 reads CASSINRGNSPLHF. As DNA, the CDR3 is TGCGCCAGCAGCATCAACAGGGGGAATTCACCCCTCCACTTT.